A single sample gave rise to the 10 T cell receptor beta chains below, sequenced in a study of T cell repertoires in aging, cancer and after chemotherapy. TRB rearrangements spanning V, D and J were amplified using mixed TRB-A/B primers. TCRdb called the multiplex PCR reads again in MiXCR, with one record for every CDR3 protein. The sample has about 3,200 distinct CDR3 sequences; about 21% are singletons. Amplification of TCR beta used genomic DNA extracted from peripheral blood. The sequenced sample was blood. These receptors were collected from a human donor with a blood cancer.

This chain uses TRBV27 with TRBJ1-1; D gene unclear. Trimming shortened V by 3 bases and J by 7 bases, and 12 bases separated the two germline ends. This CDR3 region has 13 residues. Germline lookup yields CDR1 MNHEY and CDR2 SMNVEV (reference sequence). The CDR3 DNA sequence: TGTGCCAGCAGTTTGGTAATAAGGGATGAAGCTTTCTTT. It is translated as CASSLVIRDEAFF.

The CDR3 nucleotides read TGTGCCAGCAGCCCCCTGGCTAGCGGGAGTAAGGACAATGAGCAGTTCTTC. Its protein is CASSPLASGSKDNEQFF. The chain uses TRBV28 and TRBJ2-1; 10 nucleotides line up with TRBD2. Germline CDR1 reads MDHEN; CDR2 reads SYDVKM. The CDR3 runs 17 residues. Unmatched junction bases numbered 13, after V lost 6 bases and J lost 5 bases.

This chain joins TRBV7-9 and TRBJ2-1, with 8 bases identical to TRBD1. CDR3 length: 16 amino acids. The germline V gene has CDR1 SEHNR and CDR2 FQNEAQ (reference sequence). V was clipped by 3 bases and J by 8 bases; unmatched bases: 12. The DNA for the CDR3 is TGTGCCAGCAGCTTTGGGGGCAGGGGGCGCACTGATGAGCAGTTCTTC. Translated, it gives CASSFGGRGRTDEQFF.

The genes are TRBV20-1 and TRBJ1-2; D may be TRBD1 (5 bases). Per the germline V gene, CDR1 is DFQATT and CDR2 is SNEGSKA (reference sequence). Deletions cut 8 bases from V and 11 bases from J, with 15 bases between. The CDR3 extends over 10 amino acids. CDR3 loop: CSSRDSLYTF. CDR3 sequence (DNA): TGCAGTAGCCGGGACTCCCTATACACCTTC.

This clonotype is medium-sized. The CDR3 reads CAISESGDRGPREYF. The CDR3 DNA is TGTGCCATCAGTGAGTCGGGGGACAGGGGGCCGCGGGAGTACTTC. The rearrangement uses TRBV10-3 and TRBJ2-5; 12 bases align to TRBD1. The germline V gene has CDR1 ENHRY and CDR2 SYGVKD. The CDR3 has 15 amino acids. The trim removed 0 bases at V and 12 bases at J, leaving 8 bases unmatched.

In this sample, this clonotype is medium-sized. This chain links TRBV6-2 or TRBV6-3 with TRBJ1-2; the D gene is possibly TRBD1 (6 bases). This CDR3 region has 13 residues. The germline gives CDR1 MNHEY, CDR2 SVGEGT. The V end lost 6 bases, the J end lost 4 bases, and 12 bases lay between the germline ends. CDR3 residues: CASRTGNSYGYTF. The CDR3, as DNA: TGTGCCAGCAGAACAGGGAATTCCTATGGCTACACCTTC.

This clonotype has only a few counts. The rearrangement uses TRBV28 and TRBJ1-2; D may be TRBD1 (6 bases). This CDR3 has 14 amino acids. Trimming removed 6 bases from V and 5 bases from J, with 16 bases in between. The germline V gene has CDR1 MDHEN and CDR2 SYDVKM. The CDR3 is CASSSVDRRYGYTF. The CDR3 nucleotides read TGTGCCAGCAGCTCCGTCGACAGGAGATATGGCTACACCTTC.

This clonotype was observed a few times. This chain connects TRBV28 to TRBJ2-3; 7 bases line up with TRBD2. The V gene end was trimmed by 2 bases and the J gene end by 6 bases; junction bases not matched to a gene: 17. Germline lookup yields CDR1 MDHEN and CDR2 SYDVKM. The CDR3 has 18 residues. The DNA of the CDR3 is TGTGCCAGCAGTTTAGTACCCCTCGGGGGGAGGGCCTCGGATACGCAGTATTTT. Amino acids: CASSLVPLGGRASDTQYF.

This clonotype was counted a single time. A much more abundant neighbour one base away suggests this may be a read error. The chain uses TRBV19 and TRBJ1-4, with a weak D call TRBD1 (5 bases). The CDR3 runs 15 residues. The V gene's germline CDR1 is LNHDA and CDR2 SQIVND (reference sequence). CDR3: CVSTGGKATNEKLFF. In DNA form, the CDR3 reads TGTGTCTCTACCGGGGGGAAGGCAACTAATGAAAAACTGTTTTTT.

This clonotype was seen more than once but under ten times. The V and J genes are TRBV20-1 and TRBJ1-1, with D possibly being TRBD1 (5 bases). V was pared by 7 bases and J by 7 bases, with 13 bases between. Germline CDR1 DFQATT, CDR2 SNEGSKA (reference sequence). CDR3 length: 11 residues. CDR3 DNA sequence: TGCAGTGTCCGGGACCCGAATGAAGCTTTCTTT. Amino acid sequence: CSVRDPNEAFF.